These T cell receptor beta chains were read from a single sample in a study of shared clonotypes between healthy human individuals. TCRdb keeps only in-frame clones here, not all; method: immunoSEQ multiplex PCR. The sample records nearly 750,000 clones, roughly 72% being singletons. Sequencing was done on a sample of memory CD4+ T cells sorted from blood. The receptor source for this set is a woman aged 30 to 39 in good health. CDR3s include the opening cysteine and the closing phenylalanine or tryptophan.

v_gene	j_gene	CDR3aa
TRBV29-1	TRBJ2-5	CSVEKSEETQYF
TRBV4-3	TRBJ2-7	CASSQDREQYF
TRBV10-2	TRBJ2-7	CASSETGFYEQYF
TRBV5-4	TRBJ1-1	CASSPIGPNTEAFF
TRBV6-1	TRBJ2-5	CASSLWGAGLETQYF
TRBV5-4	TRBJ2-4	CASSGRTANKENIQYF
TRBV28	TRBJ2-1	CASSFQGRGNVDEQFF
TRBV28	TRBJ2-3	CASRSLIGGGPGGTDTQYF
TRBV19	TRBJ1-2	CASSRLRSNYGYTF
TRBV7-8	TRBJ2-1	CASSLYASGRISSYNEQFF
TRBV2	TRBJ2-2	CASTDRGIHPTGELFF
TRBV11-3	TRBJ1-2	CASSFIQGTLF
TRBV5-1	TRBJ2-7	CASSLAQGGGSSYEQYF
TRBV2	TRBJ2-5	CASSGWLGETQYF
TRBV5-1	TRBJ1-1	CASSPLGGTNTEAFF
TRBV27	TRBJ2-1	CASTQRVRTSGFNNEQFF
TRBV4-1	TRBJ2-5	CASSQAVTGLGRVETQYF
TRBV7-6	TRBJ1-2	CASTPTHENYGYTF
TRBV5-1	TRBJ1-2	CASNPGLGDYGYTF
TRBV2	TRBJ2-4	CASSQGPKNIQYF
TRBV28	TRBJ2-7	CASSSSGTGSYEQYF
TRBV7-2	TRBJ2-5	CASSLAGGRETQYF
TRBV28	TRBJ1-4	CASSSLPRSTNEKLFF
TRBV19	TRBJ1-1	CASSRDRGGTEAFF
TRBV7-9	TRBJ2-7	CASSLMADTSPSYEQYF
TRBV5-8	TRBJ2-7	CASSETAYKNYEQYF
TRBV5-5	TRBJ2-1	CASSLGQGVDNEQFF
TRBV25-1	TRBJ2-2	CASSARQGLSGELFF
TRBV4-1	TRBJ1-4	CASSPSRGGREKLFF
TRBV6-5	TRBJ1-1	CASSAQGNTEAFF
TRBV19	TRBJ2-1	CASSTASGYSYNEQFF
TRBV4-1	TRBJ1-2	CASSGQGIDYGYTF
TRBV5-1	TRBJ1-3	CASSSTGSGNTIYF
TRBV27	TRBJ2-1	CASSPSLGDYNEQFF
TRBV15	TRBJ2-7	CATSRAGTGAREQYF
TRBV29-1	TRBJ1-1	CSVSRAGLSRGEAFF
TRBV28	TRBJ1-1	CASSLPAGGGAFF
TRBV19	TRBJ1-5	CASSRTGQPQHF
TRBV7-9	TRBJ2-2	CASSLPSNTGELFF
TRBV7-2	TRBJ2-1	CASSLTETGEQFF
TRBV23-1	TRBJ1-1	CASNETEAFF
TRBV19	TRBJ1-1	CASSLMGGVGNTEAFF
TRBV15	TRBJ2-7	CATSHGGHPTYEQYF
TRBV28	TRBJ1-4	CASGRGSATNEKLFF
TRBV2	TRBJ2-2	CASRGGGGTNTGELFF
TRBV15	TRBJ1-5	CATSPLNQPQHF
TRBV7-9	TRBJ2-1	CASSSPQGYRSPHNEQFF
TRBV15	TRBJ1-5	CATSRPRAGNQPQHF
TRBV6-1	TRBJ2-7	CASSEAGNPYEQYF
TRBV2	TRBJ2-2	CASSAQGDTGELFF
TRBV7-8	TRBJ1-4	CASSENRGGNEKLFF
TRBV5-1	TRBJ2-7	CASSPGTSGLEQYF
TRBV28	TRBJ1-3	CASSPGLISGNTIYF
TRBV4-1	TRBJ1-2	CASSHPGRDPGYTF
TRBV27	TRBJ1-1	CASSAKTGYTEAFF
TRBV11-2	TRBJ2-1	CASRPNRGGLEQFF
TRBV19	TRBJ2-7	CASKETSGSVTYEQYF
TRBV6-1	TRBJ2-7	CASSPRGPSSYEQYF
TRBV5-1	TRBJ1-3	CASSPHARTDGLSGNTIYF